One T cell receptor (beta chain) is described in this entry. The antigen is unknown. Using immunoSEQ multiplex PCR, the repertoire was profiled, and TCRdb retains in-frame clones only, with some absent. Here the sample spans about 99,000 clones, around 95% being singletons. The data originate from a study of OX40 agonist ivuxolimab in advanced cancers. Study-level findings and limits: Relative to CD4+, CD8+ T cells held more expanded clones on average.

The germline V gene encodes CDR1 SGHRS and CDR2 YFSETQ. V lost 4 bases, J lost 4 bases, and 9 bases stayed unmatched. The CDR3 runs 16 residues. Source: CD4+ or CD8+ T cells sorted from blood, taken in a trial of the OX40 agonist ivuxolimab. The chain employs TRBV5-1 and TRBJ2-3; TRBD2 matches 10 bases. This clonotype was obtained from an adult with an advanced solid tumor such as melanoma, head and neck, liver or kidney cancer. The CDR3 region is CASSLGLAHLADTQYF. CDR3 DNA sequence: TGCGCCAGCAGCCTGGGACTAGCGCACTTAGCAGATACGCAGTATTTT.